This TCR beta chain was captured by sequencing in a study of blood T cells in healthy people across ages. A sample-barcoded 5' primer and a J-beta primer mix were used in a second PCR of roughly 7 to 12 cycles. Via MiXCR, TCRdb re-called the 5' RACE reads, giving one row per CDR3 protein. Seen here are approximately 800,000 distinct CDR3 sequences, just under 25% observed once, and the top ten hold under 4%. This CDR3 spans 17 amino acids. The germline V gene has CDR1 SGDLS and CDR2 YYNGEE. V lost 4 bases, J lost 4 bases, and 10 bases stayed unmatched. Staff drew roughly 10 milliliters of peripheral blood from each donor. In addition, the sample was reused for a study of T cells of mothers and their children. From that report: Reads obtained per mother exceeded 8.5 million TCR beta CDR3 reads, with 3 million to 3.5 million obtained per child.

The chain recombines TRBV9 with TRBJ2-2; 10 nucleotides agree with TRBD2. The sequenced sample consisted of blood. The receptor's source is a boy aged 5-17 years in good health. The CDR3 DNA follows: TGTGCCAGCAGCTCTCATAGCGGGGGGTTAAGCACCGGGGAGCTGTTTTTT. Protein product: CASSSHSGGLSTGELFF.